This TCR beta chain appears in the sequencing data of a study of T cell changes during pregnancy in multiple sclerosis. Some clones are missing from TCRdb's copy, which holds only in-frame ones; the method was immunoSEQ multiplex PCR. This sample yields some 50,000 clones, of which 80% to 95% are seen a single time; more than 0.95% belongs to the top ten. CDR1 is SGHNT and CDR2 is YYREEE in the germline V gene (reference sequence). V shed 9 bases and J shed 0 bases, with 11 bases lying between them. The CDR3 covers 13 residues. The chain employs TRBV5-4 and TRBJ2-3, with D possibly matching TRBD2 (7 bases). This clonotype was obtained from a female donor with multiple sclerosis, enrolled in a pregnancy study. The specimen comprised peripheral blood, sampled after pregnancy. CDR3 nucleotide sequence: TGTGCCACGCGGGGGCCCAGCACAGATACGCAGTATTTT. This gives the protein CATRGPSTDTQYF.